A selection of T cell receptor beta chains follows, all from one sample in a study of STAT5B mutations in CD4+ large granular lymphocyte leukemia. Here immunoSEQ multiplex PCR was the method, and the copy in TCRdb shows in-frame clones only, minus some. The data contain about 23,000 clones, around three quarters of them singletons. The material sequenced was CD4+ T cells from blood buffy coats. All receptors come from a human donor in good health. Both conserved end residues are part of each CDR3. A D gene is named only where the DNA matches it firmly. Expanded clones are given a class, and other clones once, few, many or no size at all.

V	J	size	D	CDR3	DNA
TRBV4-2	TRBJ2-5	.	TRBD2	CASSPKTSGRIGETQYF	TGTGCCAGCAGCCCGAAGACTAGCGGGAGGATCGGAGAGACCCAGTACTTC
TRBV14	TRBJ1-2	.	.	CASSRGGGGYTF	TGTGCCAGCAGCAGGGGCGGAGGAGGCTACACCTTC
TRBV7-6	TRBJ2-1	.	.	CASSLIGGQYNEQFF	TGTGCCAGCAGCTTAATTGGCGGCCAGTACAATGAGCAGTTCTTC
TRBV30	TRBJ1-2	.	TRBD1	CAGRWTGGGGYTF	TGTGCCGGACGATGGACAGGGGGCGGAGGCTACACCTTC
TRBV2	TRBJ2-3	.	.	CASSEFAGSTDTQYF	TGTGCCAGCAGTGAATTTGCGGGCAGCACAGATACGCAGTATTTT
TRBV4-1	TRBJ2-2	.	.	CASSPREGATGELFF	TGCGCCAGCAGCCCTCGAGAAGGCGCCACCGGGGAGCTGTTTTTT
TRBV5-4	TRBJ1-1	.	.	CASSYPDSLNTEAFF	TGTGCCAGCAGCTACCCGGACAGCTTGAACACTGAAGCTTTCTTT
TRBV29-1	TRBJ1-1	.	.	CSVTLVHTEAFF	TGCAGCGTCACCTTGGTTCACACTGAAGCTTTCTTT
TRBV5-1	TRBJ2-5	.	.	CASSLRGQETQYF	TGCGCCAGCAGCTTGCGGGGACAAGAGACCCAGTACTTC
TRBV9	TRBJ1-1	.	.	CASSVGAVNTEAFF	TGTGCCAGCAGCGTAGGTGCAGTGAACACTGAAGCTTTCTTT
TRBV29-1	TRBJ2-3	.	TRBD2	CSVAGAGATDTQYF	TGCAGCGTTGCTGGAGCGGGAGCAACGGATACGCAGTATTTT
TRBV30	TRBJ1-1	few	.	CAWSVGGGAFF	TGTGCCTGGAGTGTAGGTGGAGGAGCTTTCTTT
TRBV5-1	TRBJ2-5	.	.	CASSFDAGFQETQYF	TGCGCCAGCAGCTTTGATGCGGGATTCCAAGAGACCCAGTACTTC
TRBV5-5	TRBJ1-5	.	TRBD1	CASSRTGHNQPQHF	TGTGCCAGCAGCCGGACAGGTCACAATCAGCCCCAGCATTTT
TRBV19	TRBJ2-7	.	.	CASSSPGVLGSDEQYF	TGTGCCAGTAGTAGCCCCGGGGTCCTCGGCTCAGACGAGCAGTACTTC
TRBV13	TRBJ2-2	.	.	CASSYGRPNTGELFF	TGTGCCAGCAGTTACGGGCGTCCGAACACCGGGGAGCTGTTTTTT
TRBV23-1	TRBJ1-2	.	TRBD1	CASSPRTGHFDYTF	TGCGCCAGCAGTCCCCGGACAGGCCATTTTGACTACACCTTC
TRBV23-1	TRBJ2-7	.	.	CASSRPGRPSPYEQYF	TGCGCCAGCAGTCGGCCCGGGAGACCGTCCCCCTACGAGCAGTACTTC
TRBV4-2	TRBJ2-3	.	.	CASSPLNVDTQYF	TGTGCCAGCAGCCCTTTAAACGTGGATACGCAGTATTTT
TRBV10-1	TRBJ1-5	.	.	CANSEQGNQPQHF	TGCGCCAACAGTGAACAGGGTAATCAGCCCCAGCATTTT
TRBV2	TRBJ1-1	.	.	CASSVRQNTEAFF	TGTGCCAGCAGTGTCCGCCAGAACACTGAAGCTTTCTTT
TRBV6-6	TRBJ1-1	.	.	CASSYSSGKGSFF	TGTGCCAGCAGTTATTCGTCAGGGAAGGGATCTTTCTTT
TRBV30	TRBJ2-5	.	.	CAWSPPSRRQETQYF	TGTGCCTGGAGTCCCCCTAGCAGGCGCCAAGAGACCCAGTACTTC
TRBV5-4	TRBJ1-5	few	.	CASSLGWNQPQHF	TGTGCCAGCAGCTTGGGGTGGAATCAGCCCCAGCATTTT
TRBV28	TRBJ2-1	.	.	CASGYNEQFF	TGTGCCAGCGGCTACAATGAGCAGTTCTTC
TRBV5-6	TRBJ1-4	.	TRBD1	CASSPRTGGNEKLFF	TGTGCCAGCAGCCCAAGGACAGGGGGGAATGAAAAACTGTTTTTT
TRBV5-8	TRBJ1-5	.	.	CASSLVVGNQPQHF	TGTGCCAGCAGCTTGGTTGTAGGGAATCAGCCCCAGCATTTT
TRBV30	TRBJ1-3	.	.	CAWSVYSGTHSARSGNTIYF	TGTGCCTGGAGTGTCTACTCCGGGACACATTCCGCACGCTCTGGAAACACCATATATTTT
TRBV7-9	TRBJ2-7	.	TRBD1	CASSLSQGAQQYF	TGTGCCAGCAGCTTATCGCAGGGGGCACAGCAGTACTTC
TRBV27	TRBJ1-6	.	TRBD1	CAISRTGVGNSPLHF	TGTGCCATCTCGCGGACAGGAGTCGGCAATTCACCCCTCCACTTT
TRBV11-2	TRBJ2-3	.	.	CASSFLRPDTQYF	TGTGCCAGCAGCTTTCTCAGGCCCGATACGCAGTATTTT
TRBV29-1	TRBJ2-3	.	TRBD1	CSVEGVRGTADTQYF	TGCAGCGTTGAAGGGGTCAGGGGGACCGCGGATACGCAGTATTTT
TRBV7-9	TRBJ1-1	.	.	CASSWGANTEAFF	TGTGCCAGCAGCTGGGGGGCGAACACTGAAGCTTTCTTT
TRBV10-3	TRBJ1-1	.	.	CAISEFTINTEAFF	TGTGCCATCAGTGAGTTCACTATCAACACTGAAGCTTTCTTT
TRBV6-1	TRBJ2-7	.	.	CASSEAGLIPAYEQYF	TGTGCCAGCAGTGAAGCCGGACTTATACCCGCCTACGAGCAGTACTTC
TRBV10-3	TRBJ1-1	.	TRBD1	CAIRKQGLGTEAFF	TGTGCCATCAGGAAACAGGGGCTCGGCACTGAAGCTTTCTTT
TRBV30	TRBJ1-2	.	.	CASRGSPRYYGYTF	TGTGCCTCGAGGGGTAGCCCTCGGTACTATGGCTACACCTTC
TRBV29-1	TRBJ2-1	once	.	CSVAGGRPYNEQFF	TGCAGCGTGGCAGGGGGGAGGCCCTACAATGAGCAGTTCTTC
TRBV6-5	TRBJ2-2	few	.	CASRQTENTGELFF	TGTGCCAGCAGGCAGACAGAGAACACCGGGGAGCTGTTTTTT
TRBV19	TRBJ2-7	.	TRBD2	CASSQAGASLEQYF	TGTGCCAGTAGTCAAGCGGGAGCCTCCCTCGAGCAGTACTTC
TRBV5-6	TRBJ2-7	.	.	CASSSTSEQYF	TGTGCCAGCAGCTCCACTTCCGAGCAGTACTTC
TRBV6-1	TRBJ2-3	.	TRBD2	CASRGTSGRTDTQYF	TGTGCCAGCAGGGGGACTAGCGGCCGCACAGATACGCAGTATTTT
TRBV7-2	TRBJ2-7	.	TRBD2	CASSLVSGSGTGEQYF	TGTGCCAGCAGCTTAGTATCAGGGAGCGGGACTGGCGAGCAGTACTTC
TRBV5-3	TRBJ1-2	once	TRBD1	CARRRGLGYGYTF	TGTGCCAGACGTAGGGGGCTCGGCTATGGCTACACCTTC
TRBV30	TRBJ2-6	.	.	CAGGRGSGANVLTF	TGTGCCGGGGGGAGGGGGTCTGGGGCCAACGTCCTGACTTTC
TRBV11-2	TRBJ2-7	once	.	CASSFSQGANEQYF	TGTGCCAGCAGCTTTAGTCAGGGCGCCAACGAGCAGTACTTC
TRBV7-2	TRBJ1-2	.	TRBD1	CASSPKRTGDGYTF	TGTGCCAGCAGCCCCAAGCGGACAGGGGATGGCTACACCTTC
TRBV4-1	TRBJ1-2	few	.	CASSQDQLRAGWRGYTF	TGCGCCAGCAGCCAAGATCAGCTGAGGGCAGGGTGGAGGGGCTACACCTTC
TRBV10-3	TRBJ1-1	.	.	CAIRATGQDTEAFF	TGTGCCATCAGAGCAACAGGGCAGGACACTGAAGCTTTCTTT
TRBV30	TRBJ1-5	.	.	CAWSVQENQPQHF	TGTGCCTGGAGTGTACAGGAGAATCAGCCCCAGCATTTT
TRBV19	TRBJ1-5	.	TRBD1	CASKGQGNQPQHF	TGTGCCAGTAAGGGACAGGGCAATCAGCCCCAGCATTTT
TRBV10-3	TRBJ2-1	.	TRBD2	CAISDRRLAGTSYNEQFF	TGTGCCATCAGTGACCGACGACTAGCGGGAACATCCTACAATGAGCAGTTCTTC